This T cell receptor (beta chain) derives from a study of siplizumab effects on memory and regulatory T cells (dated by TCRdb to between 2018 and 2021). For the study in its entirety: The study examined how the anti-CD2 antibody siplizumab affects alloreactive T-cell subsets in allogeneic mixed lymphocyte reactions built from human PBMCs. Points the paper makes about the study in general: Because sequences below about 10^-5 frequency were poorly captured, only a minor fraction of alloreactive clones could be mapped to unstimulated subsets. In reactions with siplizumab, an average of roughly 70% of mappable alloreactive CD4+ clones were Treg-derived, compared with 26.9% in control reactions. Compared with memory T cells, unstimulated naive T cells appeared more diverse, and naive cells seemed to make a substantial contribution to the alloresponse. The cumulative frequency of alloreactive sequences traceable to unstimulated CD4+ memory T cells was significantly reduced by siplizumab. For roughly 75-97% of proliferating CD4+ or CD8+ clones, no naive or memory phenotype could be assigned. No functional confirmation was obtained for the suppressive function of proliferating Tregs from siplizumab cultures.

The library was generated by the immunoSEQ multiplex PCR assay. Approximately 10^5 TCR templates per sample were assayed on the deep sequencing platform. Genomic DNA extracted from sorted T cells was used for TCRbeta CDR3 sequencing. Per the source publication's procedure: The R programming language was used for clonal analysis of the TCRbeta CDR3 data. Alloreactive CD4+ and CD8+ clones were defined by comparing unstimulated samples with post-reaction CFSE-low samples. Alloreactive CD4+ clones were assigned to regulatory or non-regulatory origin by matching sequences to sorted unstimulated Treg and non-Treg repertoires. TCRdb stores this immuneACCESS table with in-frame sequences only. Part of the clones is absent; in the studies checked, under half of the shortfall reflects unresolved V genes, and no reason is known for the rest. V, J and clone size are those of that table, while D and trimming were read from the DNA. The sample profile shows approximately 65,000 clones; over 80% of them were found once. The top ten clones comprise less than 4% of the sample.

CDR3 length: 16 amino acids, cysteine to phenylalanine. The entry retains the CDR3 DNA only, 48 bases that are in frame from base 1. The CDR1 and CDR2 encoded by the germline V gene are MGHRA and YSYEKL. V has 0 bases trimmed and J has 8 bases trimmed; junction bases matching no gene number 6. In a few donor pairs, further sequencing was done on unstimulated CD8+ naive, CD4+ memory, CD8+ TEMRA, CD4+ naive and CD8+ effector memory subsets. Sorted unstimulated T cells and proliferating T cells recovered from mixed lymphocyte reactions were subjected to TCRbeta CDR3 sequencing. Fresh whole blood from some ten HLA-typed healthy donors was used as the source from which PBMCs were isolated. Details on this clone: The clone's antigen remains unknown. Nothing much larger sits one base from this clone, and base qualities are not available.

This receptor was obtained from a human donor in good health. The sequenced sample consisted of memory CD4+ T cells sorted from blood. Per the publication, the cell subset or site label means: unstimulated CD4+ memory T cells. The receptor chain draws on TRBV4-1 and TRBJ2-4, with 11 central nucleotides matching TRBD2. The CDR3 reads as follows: CASSQELAGGVDIQYF. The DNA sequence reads TGCGCCAGCAGCCAAGAGTTAGCGGGAGGGGTGGACATTCAGTACTTC.